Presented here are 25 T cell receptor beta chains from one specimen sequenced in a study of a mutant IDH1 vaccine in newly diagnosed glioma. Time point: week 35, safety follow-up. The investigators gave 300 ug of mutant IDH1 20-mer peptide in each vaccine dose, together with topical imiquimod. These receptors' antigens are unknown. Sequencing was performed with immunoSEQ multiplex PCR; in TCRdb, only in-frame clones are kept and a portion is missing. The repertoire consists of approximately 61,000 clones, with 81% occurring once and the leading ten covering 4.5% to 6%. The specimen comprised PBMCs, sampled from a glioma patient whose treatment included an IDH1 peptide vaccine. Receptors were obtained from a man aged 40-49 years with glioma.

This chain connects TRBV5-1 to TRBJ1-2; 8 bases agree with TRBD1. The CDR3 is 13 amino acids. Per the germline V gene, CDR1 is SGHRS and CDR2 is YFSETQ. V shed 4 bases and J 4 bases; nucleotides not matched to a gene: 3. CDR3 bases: TGCGCCAGCAGCCCAGGGGGCGCCTATGGCTACACCTTC. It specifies CASSPGGAYGYTF.

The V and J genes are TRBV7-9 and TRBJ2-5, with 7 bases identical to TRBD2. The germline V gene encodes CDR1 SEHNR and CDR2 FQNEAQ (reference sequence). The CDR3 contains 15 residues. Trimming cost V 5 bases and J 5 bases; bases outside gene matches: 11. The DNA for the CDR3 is TGTGCCAGCAGCCGTATTGGCGGGAGCGGGGAGACCCAGTACTTC. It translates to CASSRIGGSGETQYF.

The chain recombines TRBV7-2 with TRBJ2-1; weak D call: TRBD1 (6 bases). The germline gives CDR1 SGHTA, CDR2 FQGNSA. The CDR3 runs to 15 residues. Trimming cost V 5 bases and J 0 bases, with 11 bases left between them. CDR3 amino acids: CASSAKGGSYNEQFF. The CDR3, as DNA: TGTGCCAGCAGCGCAAAAGGGGGCTCCTACAATGAGCAGTTCTTC.

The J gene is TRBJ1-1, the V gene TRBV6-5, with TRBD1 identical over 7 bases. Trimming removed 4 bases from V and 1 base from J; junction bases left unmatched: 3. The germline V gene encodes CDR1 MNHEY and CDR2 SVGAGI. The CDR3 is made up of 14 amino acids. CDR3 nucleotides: TGTGCCAGCAGTTCCTCAGGGGGGAACACTGAAGCTTTCTTT. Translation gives CASSSSGGNTEAFF.

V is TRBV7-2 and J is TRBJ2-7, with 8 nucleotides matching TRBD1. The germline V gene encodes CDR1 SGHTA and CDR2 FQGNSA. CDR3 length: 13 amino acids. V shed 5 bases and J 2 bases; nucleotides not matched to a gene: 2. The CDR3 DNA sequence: TGTGCCAGCAGCCCGACAGGGGCCTACGAGCAGTACTTC. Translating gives CASSPTGAYEQYF.

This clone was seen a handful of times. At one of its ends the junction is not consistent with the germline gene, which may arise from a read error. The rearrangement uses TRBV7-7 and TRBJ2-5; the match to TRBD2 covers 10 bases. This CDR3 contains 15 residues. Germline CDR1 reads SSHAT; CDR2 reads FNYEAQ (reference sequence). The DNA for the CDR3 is TGTGCTAGCAGCTCTCTAGCGGGAGACGGGGAGACCCAGTACTTC. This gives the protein CASSSLAGDGETQYF.

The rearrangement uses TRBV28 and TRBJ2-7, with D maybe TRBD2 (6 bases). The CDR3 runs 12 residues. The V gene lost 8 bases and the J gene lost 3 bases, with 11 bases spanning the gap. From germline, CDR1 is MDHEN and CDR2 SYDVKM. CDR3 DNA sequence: TGTGCCAGCGAGGGACTCAACTACGAGCAGTACTTC. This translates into CASEGLNYEQYF.

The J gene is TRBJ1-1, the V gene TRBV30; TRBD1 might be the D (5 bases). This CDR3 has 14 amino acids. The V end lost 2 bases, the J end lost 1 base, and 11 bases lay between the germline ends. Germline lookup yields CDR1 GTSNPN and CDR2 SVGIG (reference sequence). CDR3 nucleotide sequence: TGTGCCTGGAGTCCCCGACAGCGGAACACTGAAGCTTTCTTT. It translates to CAWSPRQRNTEAFF.

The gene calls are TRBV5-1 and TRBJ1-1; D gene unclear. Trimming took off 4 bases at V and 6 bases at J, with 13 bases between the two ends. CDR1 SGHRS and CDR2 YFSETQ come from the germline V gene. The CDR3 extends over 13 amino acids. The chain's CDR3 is CASSQKGPAEAFF. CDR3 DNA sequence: TGCGCCAGCAGCCAGAAGGGTCCCGCTGAAGCTTTCTTT.

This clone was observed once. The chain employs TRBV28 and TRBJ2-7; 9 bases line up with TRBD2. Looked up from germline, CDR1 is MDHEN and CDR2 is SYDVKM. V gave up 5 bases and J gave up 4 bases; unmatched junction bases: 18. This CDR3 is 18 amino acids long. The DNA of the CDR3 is TGTGCCAGCAGTCCCGAGGGTTTAGCGGGAGAGGAGCCATACGAGCAGTACTTC. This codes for CASSPEGLAGEEPYEQYF.

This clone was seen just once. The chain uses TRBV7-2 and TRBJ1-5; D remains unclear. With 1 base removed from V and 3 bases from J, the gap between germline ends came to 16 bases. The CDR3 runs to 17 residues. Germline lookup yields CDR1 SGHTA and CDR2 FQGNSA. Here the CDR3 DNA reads TGTGCCAGCAGCTTAGATTGGTATAGGAGGACCAATCAGCCCCAGCATTTT. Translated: CASSLDWYRRTNQPQHF.

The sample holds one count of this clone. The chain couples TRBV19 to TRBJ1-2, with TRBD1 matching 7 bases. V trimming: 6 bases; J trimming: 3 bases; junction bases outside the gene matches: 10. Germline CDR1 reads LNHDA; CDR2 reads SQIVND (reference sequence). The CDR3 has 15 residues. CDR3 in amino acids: CASSQRDRWYYGYTF. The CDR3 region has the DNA TGTGCCAGTAGCCAACGGGACAGATGGTACTATGGCTACACCTTC.

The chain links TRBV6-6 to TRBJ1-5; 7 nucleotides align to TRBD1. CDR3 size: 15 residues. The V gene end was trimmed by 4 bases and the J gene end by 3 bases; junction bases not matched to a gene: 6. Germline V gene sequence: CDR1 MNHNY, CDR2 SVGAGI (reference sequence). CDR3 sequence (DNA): TGTGCCAGCAGTTTTTCAGGGGGTGCCAATCAGCCCCAGCATTTT. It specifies CASSFSGGANQPQHF.

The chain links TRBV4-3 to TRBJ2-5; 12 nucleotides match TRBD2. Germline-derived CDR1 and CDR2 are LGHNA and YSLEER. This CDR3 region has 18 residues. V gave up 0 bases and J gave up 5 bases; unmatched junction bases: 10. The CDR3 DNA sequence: TGCGCCAGCAGCCAAGACCACCTAGCGGGAGGGCCGGGGGAGACCCAGTACTTC. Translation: CASSQDHLAGGPGETQYF.

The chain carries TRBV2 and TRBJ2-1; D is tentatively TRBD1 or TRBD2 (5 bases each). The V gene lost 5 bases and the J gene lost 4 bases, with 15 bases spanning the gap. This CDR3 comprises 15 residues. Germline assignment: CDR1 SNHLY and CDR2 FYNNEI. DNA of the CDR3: TGTGCCAGCAGTCCGGGACCCGGGGCGTACAATGAGCAGTTCTTC. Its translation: CASSPGPGAYNEQFF.

CDR3 nucleotides: TGTGCCAGCAGCCCTGCCGGGGGGGCGGGAGAGACCCAGTACTTC. It specifies CASSPAGGAGETQYF. The chain has TRBV6-1 and TRBJ2-5; 8 bases are a match to TRBD2. J was trimmed by 4 bases and V by 6 bases; bases with no gene match: 10. Germline V CDR1 and CDR2: MNHNS, SASEGT. This CDR3 has 15 residues.

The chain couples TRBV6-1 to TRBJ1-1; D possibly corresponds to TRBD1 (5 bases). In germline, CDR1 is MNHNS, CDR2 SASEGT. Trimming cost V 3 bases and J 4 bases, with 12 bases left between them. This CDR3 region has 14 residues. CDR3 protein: CASSELGGSTEAFF. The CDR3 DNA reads TGTGCCAGCAGTGAGTTGGGGGGTAGCACTGAAGCTTTCTTT.

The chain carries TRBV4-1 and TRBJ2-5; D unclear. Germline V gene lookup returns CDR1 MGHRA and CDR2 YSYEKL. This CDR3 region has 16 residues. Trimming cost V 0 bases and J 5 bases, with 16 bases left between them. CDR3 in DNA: TGCGCCAGCAGCCAAGATCGCCTAACGGTCCAGGAGACCCAGTACTTC. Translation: CASSQDRLTVQETQYF.

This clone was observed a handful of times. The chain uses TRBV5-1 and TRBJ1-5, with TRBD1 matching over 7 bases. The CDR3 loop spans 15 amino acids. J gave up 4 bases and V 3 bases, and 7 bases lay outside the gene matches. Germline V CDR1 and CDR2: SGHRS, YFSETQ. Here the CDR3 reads CASSYPQGSNQPQHF. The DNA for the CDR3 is TGCGCCAGCAGCTATCCACAGGGGTCAAATCAGCCCCAGCATTTT.

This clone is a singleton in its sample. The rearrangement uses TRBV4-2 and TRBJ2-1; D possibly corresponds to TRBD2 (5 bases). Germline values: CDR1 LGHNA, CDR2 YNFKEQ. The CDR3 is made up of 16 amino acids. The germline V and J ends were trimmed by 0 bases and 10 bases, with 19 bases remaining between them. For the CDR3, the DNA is TGTGCCAGCAGCCAAGAATTGAGCGGCCTATACCAAGAGCAGTTCTTC. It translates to CASSQELSGLYQEQFF.

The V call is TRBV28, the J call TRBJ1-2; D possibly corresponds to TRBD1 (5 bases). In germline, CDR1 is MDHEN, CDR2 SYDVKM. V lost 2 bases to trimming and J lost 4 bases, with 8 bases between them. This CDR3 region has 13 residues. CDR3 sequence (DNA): TGTGCCAGCAGTTTACTACAGGCCTATGGCTACACCTTC. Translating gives CASSLLQAYGYTF.

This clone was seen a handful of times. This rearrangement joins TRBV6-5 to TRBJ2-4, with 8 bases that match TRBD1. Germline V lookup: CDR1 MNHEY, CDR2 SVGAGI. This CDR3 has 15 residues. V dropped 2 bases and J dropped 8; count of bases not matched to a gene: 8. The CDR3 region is CASSYGQGIRDIQYF. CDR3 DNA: TGTGCCAGCAGTTACGGACAGGGTATCAGGGACATTCAGTACTTC.

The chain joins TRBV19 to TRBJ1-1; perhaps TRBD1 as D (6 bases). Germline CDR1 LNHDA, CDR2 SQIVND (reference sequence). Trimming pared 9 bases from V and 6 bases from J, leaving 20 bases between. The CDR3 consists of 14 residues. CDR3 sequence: CASGRRGVASEAFF. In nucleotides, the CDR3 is TGTGCCAGCGGGCGTAGGGGGGTCGCCTCTGAAGCTTTCTTT.

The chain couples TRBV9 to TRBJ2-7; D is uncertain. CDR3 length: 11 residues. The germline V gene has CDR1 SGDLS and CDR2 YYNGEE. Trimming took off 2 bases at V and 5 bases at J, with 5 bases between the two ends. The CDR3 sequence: CASSVGNEQYF. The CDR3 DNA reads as TGTGCCAGCAGCGTGGGAAACGAGCAGTACTTC. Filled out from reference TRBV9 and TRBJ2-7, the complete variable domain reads DSGVTQTPKHLITATGQRVTLRCSPRSGDLSVYWYQQSLDQGLQFLIQYYNGEERAKGNILERFSAQQFPDLHSELNLSSLELGDSALYFCASSVGNEQYFGPGTRLTVT.

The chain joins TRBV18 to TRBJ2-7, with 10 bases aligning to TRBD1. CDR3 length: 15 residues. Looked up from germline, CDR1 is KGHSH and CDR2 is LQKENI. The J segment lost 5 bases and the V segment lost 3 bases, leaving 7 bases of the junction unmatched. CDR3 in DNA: TGTGCCAGCTCACCCCCCGCGACAGGGGGCAACGAGCAGTACTTC. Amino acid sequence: CASSPPATGGNEQYF. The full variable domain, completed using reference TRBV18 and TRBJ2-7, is NAGVMQNPRHLVRRRGQEARLRCSPMKGHSHVYWYRQLPEEGLKFMVYLQKENIIDESGMPKERFSAEFPKEGPSILRIQQVVRGDSAAYFCASSPPATGGNEQYFGPGTRLTVT.